This T cell receptor (beta chain) is drawn from a study of early T cells in non-severe SARS-CoV-2 infection. Study-level background: Whole-blood bulk RNA, unsorted, was sequenced, and chains were unpaired. General study findings and limits: Anti-spike CD8 responses were favored by VDJdb matching, which missed private and CD4 specificities.

Researchers tagged individual cDNA molecules with unique molecular identifiers. TCRdb passed the 5' RACE reads through MiXCR, listing each CDR3 protein once. Of approximately 84,000 distinct CDR3 sequences listed, 14% to 15% are singletons. In germline, CDR1 is MNHNY, CDR2 SVGAGI (reference sequence). This CDR3 region has 14 residues. Trimming took 3 bases from V and 3 from J, leaving 10 bases between them. About this clonotype: Its antigen is undetermined.

The sample taken for sequencing was whole blood. The chain combines TRBV6-6 with TRBJ2-3, with D perhaps matching TRBD2 (6 bases). The TCR originated in an adult who was a healthcare worker with PCR-confirmed SARS-CoV-2 infection or an uninfected control (not recorded which). CDR3 protein: CASSYRGITDTQYF. As DNA, the CDR3 is TGTGCCAGCAGTTATCGGGGGATAACAGATACGCAGTATTTT.